These T cell receptor beta chains were read from a single sample in a study. MiXCR, applied by TCRdb to the 5' RACE reads, yields one record per CDR3 protein. The sample holds nearly 55,000 distinct CDR3 sequences, roughly a sixth seen once. The source material was naive CD4+ T cells sorted from blood. Receptors were obtained from a female donor with breast cancer. Both conserved end residues are part of each CDR3. The order of the fields is J gene, D gene, clone size, V gene, CDR3 DNA, CDR3 protein. The D gene is left open where the match is weak. A row's size may be missing; if present it is once, few, many or a size class.

TRBJ1-2	.	many	TRBV29-1	TGCAGCGTTCCCGGACAGTTAAAACCCACCTTC	CSVPGQLKPTF
TRBJ2-4	.	.	TRBV12-3/TRBV12-4	TGTGCCAGCGGGGACTCCTCCACTCTAACCAAAAACATTCAGTACTTC	CASGDSSTLTKNIQYF
TRBJ1-1	.	.	TRBV11-2	TGTACCAGCAGCTTAGAACAGCTCAAAGCTGTCTTT	CTSSLEQLKAVF
TRBJ2-3	.	.	TRBV28	TGTGCCAGCAGTTCGGCCGACACAGATACGCAGTATTTT	CASSSADTDTQYF
TRBJ1-6	.	.	TRBV30	TGTGCCTGGCGACGCGGGCCCTTCAATTCACCCCTCCACTTT	CAWRRGPFNSPLHF
TRBJ1-1	.	many	TRBV5-1	TGCGCCAGCAGCTTGGGGGGCAGGGTCGGGAACACTGAAGCTTTCTTT	CASSLGGRVGNTEAFF
TRBJ2-7	TRBD1	.	TRBV11-2	TGTGCCAGCAGCCCAACCCGGGACAGGGCCGAGCAGTACTTC	CASSPTRDRAEQYF
TRBJ2-4	.	many	TRBV6-5	TGTGCCAGCAGTTCCCCCAAGGGGAGCATTCAGTACTTC	CASSSPKGSIQYF
TRBJ2-3	TRBD2	many	TRBV9	TGTGCCAGCAGCGTAGGCGGGGGAACTAGCACAGATACGCAGTATTTT	CASSVGGGTSTDTQYF
TRBJ2-1	TRBD2	few	TRBV9	TGTGCCAGCAGCGAGGGACTAAGCTCCTACAATGAGCAGTTCTTC	CASSEGLSSYNEQFF
TRBJ2-2	.	.	TRBV7-2	TGTGCCAGCAGCCCGCAGGGGACCCGCTCCACCGGGGAGCTGTTTTTT	CASSPQGTRSTGELFF
TRBJ2-6	.	.	TRBV9	TGTGCCAGCACCAAGCAGCCCGGCCCTGGGGCCAACGTCCTGACTTTC	CASTKQPGPGANVLTF
TRBJ2-1	.	.	TRBV5-5	TGTGCCAGCAGCCTCGACAACCTTTACTACAATGAGCAGTTCTTC	CASSLDNLYYNEQFF
TRBJ1-2	.	many	TRBV20-1	TGCAGTGCAACGGAGAACTATGGCTACACCTTC	CSATENYGYTF
TRBJ2-5	.	few	TRBV3-1	TGTGCCAGCAGCCAAGATATTGGGGTGTCCAGAGAGACCCAGTACTTC	CASSQDIGVSRETQYF
TRBJ2-7	TRBD2	few	TRBV28	TGTGCCAGCCGAAAGCGGGAGGGGACCTACGAGCAGTACTTC	CASRKREGTYEQYF
TRBJ2-5	.	.	TRBV29-1	TGCAGCGTTGATCCGACCGCGCAGGGGACCCAGTACTTC	CSVDPTAQGTQYF
TRBJ1-1	.	few	TRBV5-1	TGCGCCAGCAGCCGCCTACAGGCCATGAACACTGAAGCTTTCTTT	CASSRLQAMNTEAFF
TRBJ1-2	.	medium-sized	TRBV5-1	TGCGCCAGCAGCGCGGACAGACCCTATGGCTACACCTTC	CASSADRPYGYTF
TRBJ2-1	.	few	TRBV5-1	TGCGCCAGCAGCCCGGCGCTAGATTTCTCCTACAATGAGCAGTTCTTC	CASSPALDFSYNEQFF
TRBJ1-4	TRBD1	.	TRBV5-1	TGCGCCAGCAGCGTTCCGGGACAGGGGAGTGAAAAACTGTTTTTT	CASSVPGQGSEKLFF
TRBJ2-5	.	.	TRBV24-1	TGTGCCACCAGTTCAGCGGACACGGAGACCCAGTACTTC	CATSSADTETQYF
TRBJ2-7	.	.	TRBV10-2	TGCGCCAGCAGTGAGTCAATATATAACCAGCAGTACTTC	CASSESIYNQQYF
TRBJ1-1	.	many	TRBV29-1	TGCAGCGTTGGTCAGGGCCGGACTGAAGCTTTCTTT	CSVGQGRTEAFF
TRBJ2-7	TRBD2	once	TRBV10-1	TGCGCCAGCAGTGAATCTAGCGGCTCCTACGAGCAGTACTTC	CASSESSGSYEQYF
TRBJ2-3	.	many	TRBV18	TGTGCCAGCTCGGGCGATCGAGCAGATACGCAGTATTTT	CASSGDRADTQYF
TRBJ2-7	.	many	TRBV7-2	TGTGCCAGCAGCTTAGATTTTACGGAATCCTACGAGCAGTACTTC	CASSLDFTESYEQYF
TRBJ2-4	.	.	TRBV30	TGTGCCTGGAGGGGTAGGACTCCCGGCAACATTCAGTACTTC	CAWRGRTPGNIQYF